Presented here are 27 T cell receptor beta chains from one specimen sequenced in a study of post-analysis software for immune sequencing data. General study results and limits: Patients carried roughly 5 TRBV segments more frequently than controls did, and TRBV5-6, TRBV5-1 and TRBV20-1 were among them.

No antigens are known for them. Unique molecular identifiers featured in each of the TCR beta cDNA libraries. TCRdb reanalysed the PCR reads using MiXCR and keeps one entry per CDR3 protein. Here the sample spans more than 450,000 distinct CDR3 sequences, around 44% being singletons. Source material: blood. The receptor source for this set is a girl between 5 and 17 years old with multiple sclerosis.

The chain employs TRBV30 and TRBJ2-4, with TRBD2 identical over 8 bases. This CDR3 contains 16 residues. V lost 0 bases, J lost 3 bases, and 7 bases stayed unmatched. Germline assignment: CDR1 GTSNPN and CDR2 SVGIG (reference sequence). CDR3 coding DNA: TGTGCCTGGAGTGTAAGACGGGAGGGGGACAAAAACATTCAGTACTTC. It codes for CAWSVRREGDKNIQYF.

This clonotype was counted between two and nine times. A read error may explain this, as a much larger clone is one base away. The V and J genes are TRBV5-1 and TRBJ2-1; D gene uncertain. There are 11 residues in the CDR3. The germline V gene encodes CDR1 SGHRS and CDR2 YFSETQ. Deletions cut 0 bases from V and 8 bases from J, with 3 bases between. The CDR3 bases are TGCGCCAGCAGCTTGGAGTATGAGCAGTTCTTC. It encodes CASSLEYEQFF.

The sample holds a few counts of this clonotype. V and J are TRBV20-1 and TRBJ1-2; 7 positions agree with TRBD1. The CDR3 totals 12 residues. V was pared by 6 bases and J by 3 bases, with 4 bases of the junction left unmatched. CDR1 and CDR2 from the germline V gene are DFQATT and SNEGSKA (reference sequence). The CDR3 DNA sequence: TGCAGTGCGCACGACAGGGACTATGGCTACACCTTC. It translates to CSAHDRDYGYTF.

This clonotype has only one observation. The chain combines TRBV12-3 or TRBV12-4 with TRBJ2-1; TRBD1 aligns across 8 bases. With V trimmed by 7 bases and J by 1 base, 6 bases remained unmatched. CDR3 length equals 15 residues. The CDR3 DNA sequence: TGTGCCAGCAACCTACAGGGGGAATCCTACAATGAGCAGTTCTTC. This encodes CASNLQGESYNEQFF.

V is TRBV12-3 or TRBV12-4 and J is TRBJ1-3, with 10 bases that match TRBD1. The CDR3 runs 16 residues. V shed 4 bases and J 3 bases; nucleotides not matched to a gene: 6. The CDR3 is CASSSRQGAGGNTIYF. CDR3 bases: TGTGCCAGCAGTTCCCGACAGGGGGCGGGTGGAAACACCATATATTTT.

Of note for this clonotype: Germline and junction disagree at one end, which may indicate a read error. CDR3: CASGLSPGGGSKETQYF. The CDR3 nucleotides are TGTGCCAGCGGTTTATCCCCGGGTGGAGGGTCAAAAGAGACCCAGTACTTC. The chain employs TRBV12-3 or TRBV12-4 and TRBJ2-5; D is possibly TRBD2 (6 bases). The CDR3 runs 17 residues.

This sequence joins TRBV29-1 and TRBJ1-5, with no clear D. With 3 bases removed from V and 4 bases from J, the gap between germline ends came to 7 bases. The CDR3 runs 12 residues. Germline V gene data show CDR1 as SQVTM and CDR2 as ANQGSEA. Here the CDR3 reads CSVEKVNQPQHF. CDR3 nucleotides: TGCAGCGTTGAGAAGGTGAATCAGCCCCAGCATTTT.

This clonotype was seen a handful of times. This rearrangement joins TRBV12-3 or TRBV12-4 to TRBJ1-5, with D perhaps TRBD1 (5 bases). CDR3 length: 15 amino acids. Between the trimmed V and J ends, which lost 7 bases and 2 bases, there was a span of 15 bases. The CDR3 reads CASTSSGVGNQPQHF. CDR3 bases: TGTGCCAGCACCTCCTCGGGGGTGGGCAATCAGCCCCAGCATTTT.

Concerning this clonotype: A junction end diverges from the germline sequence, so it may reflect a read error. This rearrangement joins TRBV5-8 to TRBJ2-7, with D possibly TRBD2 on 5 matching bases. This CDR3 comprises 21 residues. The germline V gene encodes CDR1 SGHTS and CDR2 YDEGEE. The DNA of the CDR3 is TGTGCCGGCAGCCCCGCGGCTACAAAGGCAAATCGGGAACTCGGGTACTACGAGCAGTACTTC. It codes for CAGSPAATKANRELGYYEQYF.

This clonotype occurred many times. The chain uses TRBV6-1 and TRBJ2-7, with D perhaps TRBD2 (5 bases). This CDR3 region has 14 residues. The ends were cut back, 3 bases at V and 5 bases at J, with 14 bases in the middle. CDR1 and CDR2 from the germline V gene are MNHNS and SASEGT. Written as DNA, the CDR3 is TGTGCCAGCAGTGATTTGGGGAGAGAAAACGAGCAGTACTTC. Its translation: CASSDLGRENEQYF.

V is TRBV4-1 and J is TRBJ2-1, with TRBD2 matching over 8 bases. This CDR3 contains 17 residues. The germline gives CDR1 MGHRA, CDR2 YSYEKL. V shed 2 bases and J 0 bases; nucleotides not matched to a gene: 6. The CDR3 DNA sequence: TGCGCCAGCAGCCAACCGGGAGGGACTCTCTCCTACAATGAGCAGTTCTTC. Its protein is CASSQPGGTLSYNEQFF.

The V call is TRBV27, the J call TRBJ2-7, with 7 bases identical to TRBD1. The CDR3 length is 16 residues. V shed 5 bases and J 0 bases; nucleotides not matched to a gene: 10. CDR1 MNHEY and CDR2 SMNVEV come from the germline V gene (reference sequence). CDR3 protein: CASSITGDLPSYEQYF. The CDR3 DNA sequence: TGTGCCAGCAGTATAACAGGGGACCTACCCTCCTACGAGCAGTACTTC.

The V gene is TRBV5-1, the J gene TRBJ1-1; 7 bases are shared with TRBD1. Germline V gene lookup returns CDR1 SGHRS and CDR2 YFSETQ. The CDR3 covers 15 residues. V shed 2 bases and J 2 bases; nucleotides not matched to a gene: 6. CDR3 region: CASSFGRGHNTEAFF. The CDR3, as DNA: TGCGCCAGCAGCTTCGGGAGGGGGCATAACACTGAAGCTTTCTTT.

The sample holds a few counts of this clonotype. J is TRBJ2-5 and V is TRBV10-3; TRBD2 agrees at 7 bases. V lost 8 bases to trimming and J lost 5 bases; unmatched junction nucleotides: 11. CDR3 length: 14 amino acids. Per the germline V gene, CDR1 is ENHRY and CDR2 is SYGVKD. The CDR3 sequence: CAIWEGRERETQYF. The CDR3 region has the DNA TGTGCCATCTGGGAGGGGCGGGAGAGGGAGACCCAGTACTTC.

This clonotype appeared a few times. As DNA, the CDR3 is TGCAGTGCTAGAGATCGGCAGGTTAATGAAAAACTGTTTTTT. This codes for CSARDRQVNEKLFF. The rearrangement links TRBV20-1 to TRBJ1-4; D gene uncertain. The V end lost 0 bases, the J end lost 4 bases, and 9 bases lay between the germline ends. Germline-derived CDR1 and CDR2 are DFQATT and SNEGSKA (reference sequence). This CDR3 comprises 14 residues.

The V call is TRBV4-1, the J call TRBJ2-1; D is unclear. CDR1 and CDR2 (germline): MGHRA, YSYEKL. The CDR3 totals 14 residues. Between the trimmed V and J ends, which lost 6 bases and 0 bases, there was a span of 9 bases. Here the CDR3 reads CASRRTASYNEQFF. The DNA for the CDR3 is TGCGCCAGCAGGCGGACCGCCTCCTACAATGAGCAGTTCTTC.

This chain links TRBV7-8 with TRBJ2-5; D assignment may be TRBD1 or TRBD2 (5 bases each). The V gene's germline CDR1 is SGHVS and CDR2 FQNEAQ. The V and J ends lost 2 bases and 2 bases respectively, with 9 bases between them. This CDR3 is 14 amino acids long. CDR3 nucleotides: TGTGCCAGCAGCTTACTGGGGGATCAAGAGACCCAGTACTTC. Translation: CASSLLGDQETQYF.

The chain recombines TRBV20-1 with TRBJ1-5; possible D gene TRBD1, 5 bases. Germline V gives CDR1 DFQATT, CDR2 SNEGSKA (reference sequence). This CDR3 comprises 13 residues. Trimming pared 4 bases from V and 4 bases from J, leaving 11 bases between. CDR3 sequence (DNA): TGCAGTGCTAAAAACCAGGGAAATCAGCCCCAGCATTTT. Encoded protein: CSAKNQGNQPQHF.

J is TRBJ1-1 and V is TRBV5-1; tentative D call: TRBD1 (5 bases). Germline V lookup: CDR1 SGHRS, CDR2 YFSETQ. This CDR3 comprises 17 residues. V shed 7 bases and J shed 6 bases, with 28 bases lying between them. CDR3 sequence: CASGHANFGTPGSEAFF. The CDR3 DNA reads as TGCGCCAGCGGCCACGCGAACTTCGGGACCCCGGGCTCTGAAGCTTTCTTT.

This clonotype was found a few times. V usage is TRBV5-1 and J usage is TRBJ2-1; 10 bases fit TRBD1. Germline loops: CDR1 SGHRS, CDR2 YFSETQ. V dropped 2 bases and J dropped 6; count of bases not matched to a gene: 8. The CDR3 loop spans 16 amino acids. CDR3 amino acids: CASSFIRDRGPNEQFF. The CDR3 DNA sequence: TGCGCCAGCAGCTTCATCCGGGACAGGGGACCCAATGAGCAGTTCTTC.

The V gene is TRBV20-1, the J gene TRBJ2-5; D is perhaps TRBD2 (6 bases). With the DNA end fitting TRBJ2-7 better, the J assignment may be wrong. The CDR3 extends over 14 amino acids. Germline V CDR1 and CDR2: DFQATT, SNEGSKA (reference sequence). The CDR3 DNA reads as TGCAGTGCCGCCCGGACACCGGAGGGCTACGAGCAGTACTTC. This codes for CSAARTPEGYEQYF.

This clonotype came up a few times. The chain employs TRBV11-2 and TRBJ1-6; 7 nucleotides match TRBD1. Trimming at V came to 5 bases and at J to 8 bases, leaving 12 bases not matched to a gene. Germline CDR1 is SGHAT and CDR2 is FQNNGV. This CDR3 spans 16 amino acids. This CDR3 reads CASSPTGTLRHSPLHF. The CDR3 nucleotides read TGTGCCAGCAGCCCGACAGGGACACTCCGCCATTCACCCCTCCACTTT.

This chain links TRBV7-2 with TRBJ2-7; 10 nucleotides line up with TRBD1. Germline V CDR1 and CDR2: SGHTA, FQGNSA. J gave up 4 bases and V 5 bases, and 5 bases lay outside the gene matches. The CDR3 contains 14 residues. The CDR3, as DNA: TGTGCCAGCAGCGGGGGACAGGGGATTTACGAGCAGTACTTC. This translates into CASSGGQGIYEQYF.

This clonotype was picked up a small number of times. CDR3 sequence reads: CAISPSGGSYNEQFF. The CDR3 DNA sequence: TGTGCCATCAGCCCTAGCGGCGGCTCCTACAATGAGCAGTTCTTC. This chain links TRBV10-3 with TRBJ2-1; TRBD2 matches at 7 bases. Germline CDR1 reads ENHRY; CDR2 reads SYGVKD. There are 15 residues in the CDR3. V lost 6 bases and J lost 0; bases outside the gene matches: 5.

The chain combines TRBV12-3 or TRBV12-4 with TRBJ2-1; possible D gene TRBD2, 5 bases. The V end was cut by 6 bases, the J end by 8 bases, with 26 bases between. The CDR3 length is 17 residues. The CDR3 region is CASSRPTSGLPFDEQFF. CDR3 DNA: TGTGCCAGCAGCCGCCCCACCAGCGGCCTCCCCTTCGATGAGCAGTTCTTC.

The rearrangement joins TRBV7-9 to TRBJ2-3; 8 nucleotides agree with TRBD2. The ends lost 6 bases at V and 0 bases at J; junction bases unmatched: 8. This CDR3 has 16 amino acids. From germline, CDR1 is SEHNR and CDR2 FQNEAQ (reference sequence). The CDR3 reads CASSSSGRASTDTQYF. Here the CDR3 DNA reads TGTGCCAGCAGTTCCAGCGGGAGAGCTAGCACAGATACGCAGTATTTT.

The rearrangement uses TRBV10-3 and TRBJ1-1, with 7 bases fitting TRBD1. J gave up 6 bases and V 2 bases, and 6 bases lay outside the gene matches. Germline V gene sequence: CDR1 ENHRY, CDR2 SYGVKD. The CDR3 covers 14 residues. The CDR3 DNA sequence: TGTGCCATCAGTGAGGGGACAGTAAGTCCTGAAGCTTTCTTT. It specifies CAISEGTVSPEAFF.